This entry features one T cell receptor beta chain sequence. The data were obtained in a study of blood T cell repertoires in COVID-19. About the study: Sources were T cells, B-cell-depleted T cells, or PBMCs; the material itself was cDNA or gDNA.

Germline V CDR1 and CDR2: SGHDN, FVKESK. The CDR3 sequence is 13 residues long. Between the trimmed V and J ends, which lost 0 bases and 8 bases, there was a span of 8 bases. A Seattle source enrolled patients during active infection and followed them longitudinally. Original data processing: Amplifying reference gene primers gave estimates of nucleated cell counts. Method: immunoSEQ multiplex PCR; TCRdb's copy keeps in-frame clones and lacks some. V and J calls and clone size come straight from that table; D and trimming were deduced from the DNA. The data contain fewer than 300,000 clones, roughly 92% of them singletons.

Sequenced input: peripheral blood. The TCR originated in a woman in her twenties or thirties with COVID-19, enrolled during active disease. The chain carries TRBV14 and TRBJ2-4, with D unclear. In DNA form, the CDR3 reads TGTGCCAGCAGCCAAGAGACATGGCACATTCAGTACTTC. This translates into CASSQETWHIQYF.